The T cell receptor beta chain under discussion was sequenced for a study of control samples from healthy donors and cancer patients. Sequencing was performed with immunoSEQ multiplex PCR; in TCRdb, only in-frame clones are kept and a portion is missing. The top ten clones hold 7.2% of a sample with fewer than 85,000 clones, about nine tenths of them seen once. This CDR3 has 13 residues. The germline V gene encodes CDR1 SGHTS and CDR2 YDEGEE. The junction had 4 bases not matched to a gene; V was cut back by 7 bases and J by 3 bases. The chain carries TRBV5-8 and TRBJ2-7; TRBD1 matches 10 bases. Sequencing was carried out using blood. The TCR comes from a man aged 50 to 59 in good health. DNA of the CDR3: TGTGCCAGCGACCGGGACAGGGGCTACGAGCAGTACTTC. This codes for CASDRDRGYEQYF.